These 32 T cell receptor beta chains were all obtained from the same sample, sequenced in a study of PD-L1 blockade in urothelial cancer. The method was immunoSEQ multiplex PCR; TCRdb's version includes in-frame clones alone and lacks a portion of them. The data contain roughly 120,000 clones, about 81% of them singletons. Time point noted: pretreatment peripheral blood. This sample comprised PBMCs, obtained around atezolizumab (anti-PD-L1) treatment. The receptors were sampled from a man aged 50 to 60 with urothelial cancer.

This clone was counted once. V usage is TRBV27 and J usage is TRBJ2-7, with D perhaps matching TRBD2 (5 bases). The germline CDR1 and CDR2 sequences are MNHEY and SMNVEV (reference sequence). The CDR3 totals 15 residues. V lost 3 bases and J 1 base, leaving 13 bases between the germline ends. CDR3 protein: CASSFQRAGSYEQYF. The CDR3 nucleotides read TGTGCCAGCAGTTTCCAGAGGGCAGGTTCCTACGAGCAGTACTTC.

V and J are TRBV5-6 and TRBJ2-5; D is possibly TRBD2 (5 bases). V lost 2 bases and J lost 1, with 12 bases in between. Germline-derived CDR1 and CDR2 are SGHDT and YYEEEE. CDR3 size: 15 residues. CDR3 DNA: TGTGCCAGCAGCTTAGCCGGTAGCGCCCAAGAGACCCAGTACTTC. Encoded protein: CASSLAGSAQETQYF.

The chain is built from TRBV7-2 and TRBJ2-1; D possibly corresponds to TRBD2 (6 bases). V was trimmed by 5 bases and J by 6 bases, leaving 14 bases between them. Germline lookup yields CDR1 SGHTA and CDR2 FQGNSA. The CDR3 length is 14 residues. The CDR3 reads CASSALTSPNEQFF. CDR3 nucleotides: TGTGCCAGCAGCGCCCTGACTAGTCCCAATGAGCAGTTCTTC.

This clone has a single count. J is TRBJ2-7 and V is TRBV5-1; 8 nucleotides align to TRBD1. CDR3 length equals 16 residues. V shed 4 bases and J 1 base; nucleotides not matched to a gene: 10. Germline CDR1 reads SGHRS; CDR2 reads YFSETQ. The chain's CDR3 is CASSPNSGTGSYEQYF. Written as DNA, the CDR3 is TGCGCCAGCAGCCCAAATTCCGGGACAGGATCCTACGAGCAGTACTTC.

This clone was recorded once. The J gene is TRBJ1-2, the V gene TRBV19, with 9 positions matching TRBD1. The ends lost 6 bases at V and 5 bases at J; junction bases unmatched: 7. Per germline, CDR1 LNHDA and CDR2 SQIVND (reference sequence). CDR3 length equals 14 residues. CDR3 protein: CASSKQGATYGYTF. In DNA, the CDR3 is TGTGCCAGTAGCAAACAGGGGGCTACTTATGGCTACACCTTC.

J is TRBJ1-5 and V is TRBV5-8; 7 nucleotides line up with TRBD1. CDR1 SGHTS and CDR2 YDEGEE come from the germline V gene. J was trimmed by 3 bases and V by 3 bases; bases with no gene match: 6. This CDR3 comprises 15 residues. The CDR3 coding sequence is TGTGCCAGCAGCTCGGGACAGATATACAATCAGCCCCAGCATTTT. It specifies CASSSGQIYNQPQHF.

In this sample, this clone turned up a few times. The J gene is TRBJ1-1, the V gene TRBV4-1; weak D call: TRBD1 (6 bases). Trimming took off 4 bases at V and 8 bases at J, with 17 bases between the two ends. This CDR3 is 14 amino acids long. In germline, CDR1 is MGHRA, CDR2 YSYEKL. In DNA form, the CDR3 reads TGCGCCAGCAGCCTCGGGACACAAGACCCCGAAGCTTTCTTT. Encoded protein: CASSLGTQDPEAFF.

The chain is built from TRBV11-2 and TRBJ2-3, with D tentatively TRBD2 (5 bases). There are 14 residues in the CDR3. V was pared by 5 bases and J by 1 base, with 10 bases between. Germline lookup yields CDR1 SGHAT and CDR2 FQNNGV. DNA of the CDR3: TGTGCCAGCAGCCGCGGAGCGGGCACAGATACGCAGTATTTT. Its translation is CASSRGAGTDTQYF.

V usage is TRBV14 and J usage is TRBJ2-2; D perhaps matches TRBD1 (6 bases). V gave up 4 bases and J gave up 2 bases, with 14 bases separating them. This CDR3 spans 16 amino acids. CDR1 is SGHDN and CDR2 is FVKESK in the germline V gene. This chain's CDR3 is CASSRVGQKNTGELFF. The CDR3 DNA sequence: TGTGCCAGCAGCCGCGTCGGACAGAAAAACACCGGGGAGCTGTTTTTT.

J is TRBJ2-7 and V is TRBV27; tentatively, D is TRBD1 (5 bases). The V gene's germline CDR1 is MNHEY and CDR2 SMNVEV (reference sequence). CDR3 size: 14 residues. The germline V and J ends were trimmed by 6 bases and 7 bases, with 19 bases remaining between them. The CDR3 here is CASRGRGWAGEQYF. Here the CDR3 DNA reads TGTGCCAGCAGAGGAAGGGGATGGGCAGGGGAGCAGTACTTC.

The V call is TRBV5-1, the J call TRBJ1-2; 10 bases fit TRBD1. The germline V gene has CDR1 SGHRS and CDR2 YFSETQ. The ends lost 0 bases at V and 2 bases at J; junction bases unmatched: 4. This CDR3 contains 16 residues. The CDR3 spells CASSLGDRGFNYGYTF. In DNA form, the CDR3 reads TGCGCCAGCAGCTTGGGGGACAGGGGATTCAACTATGGCTACACCTTC.

This clone occurred once. The CDR3 region is CASSSLTGTSGRANEQYF. The CDR3 DNA reads as TGTGCCAGCAGTTCTCTAACCGGGACTAGCGGGAGGGCAAACGAGCAGTACTTC. The chain combines TRBV27 with TRBJ2-7; 16 bases are shared with TRBD2. Losses at the gene ends were 4 bases for V and 5 bases for J; bases not matched to a gene: 11. The CDR3 contains 18 residues. Germline values: CDR1 MNHEY, CDR2 SMNVEV (reference sequence).

The chain has TRBV7-9 and TRBJ2-1; no reliable D call. With 1 base removed from V and 5 bases from J, the gap between germline ends came to 3 bases. This CDR3 contains 12 residues. Germline loops: CDR1 SEHNR, CDR2 FQNEAQ (reference sequence). The CDR3 coding sequence is TGTGCCAGCAGCTTAGGTAACAATGAGCAGTTCTTC. Protein product: CASSLGNNEQFF.

The chain employs TRBV5-1 and TRBJ1-1; TRBD1 matches at 7 bases. The V gene's germline CDR1 is SGHRS and CDR2 YFSETQ. The V segment lost 4 bases and the J segment 7 bases; nucleotides outside the gene matches: 10. The CDR3 consists of 14 residues. The CDR3, as DNA: TGCGCCAGCAGCCTACAGGGGAACGACGGTGAAGCTTTCTTT. Translation: CASSLQGNDGEAFF.

The count of this clone is one. The chain couples TRBV27 to TRBJ2-7; possibly TRBD1 for D (5 bases). Germline CDR1 MNHEY, CDR2 SMNVEV (reference sequence). The CDR3 contains 13 residues. Deletions cut 2 bases from V and 3 bases from J, with 8 bases between. CDR3 nucleotide sequence: TGTGCCAGCAGTTTAACGCAGGGCTACGAGCAGTACTTC. Translated: CASSLTQGYEQYF.

This chain joins TRBV21-1 and TRBJ2-6; TRBD1 is the table's D call, not checked against the DNA. TRBV21-1 is given as a pseudogene. This CDR3 is built from 18 residues. The CDR3 loop reads CASSIDGQARSGANVLTF. The CDR3 coding sequence is TGTGCCAGCAGCATCGACGGACAGGCTCGCTCTGGGGCCAACGTCCTGACTTTC.

This sequence joins TRBV19 and TRBJ1-5; possibly TRBD1 for D (5 bases). Trimming left V 5 bases short and J 6 bases short, with 14 bases between. Germline CDR1 and CDR2: LNHDA and SQIVND (reference sequence). The CDR3 has 14 amino acids. CDR3 sequence (DNA): TGTGCCAGTAGTGGGGCGGCGCGATCTCAGCCCCAGCATTTT. Protein sequence: CASSGAARSQPQHF.

The chain carries TRBV5-8 and TRBJ1-2; D is possibly TRBD1 (6 bases). The CDR3 totals 16 residues. V gave up 1 base and J gave up 5 bases, with 18 bases separating them. Germline V gives CDR1 SGHTS, CDR2 YDEGEE. The CDR3 sequence is CASSLTGQTVLYGYTF. The CDR3 nucleotides are TGTGCCAGCAGCTTGACAGGACAGACCGTTCTATATGGCTACACCTTC.

The CDR3 reads CASSQAGSANEQFF. CDR3 sequence (DNA): TGTGCCAGCAGCCAAGCGGGATCTGCCAATGAGCAGTTCTTC. The chain is built from TRBV4-2 and TRBJ2-1, with D possibly being TRBD2 (5 bases). Germline V gene sequence: CDR1 LGHNA, CDR2 YNFKEQ. This CDR3 comprises 14 residues. Trimming left V 1 base short and J 6 bases short, with 10 bases between.

The chain links TRBV7-3 to TRBJ2-7; 8 bases line up with TRBD2. The CDR3 spans 16 residues. Per germline, CDR1 SGHTA and CDR2 FQGTGA. V shed 5 bases, J shed 1 base, and the junction held 10 bases outside the gene matches. DNA for the CDR3: TGTGCCAGCAGCGCCGCACCCGGGGGGGTTTCCTACGAGCAGTACTTC. It translates to CASSAAPGGVSYEQYF.

The J gene is TRBJ1-3, the V gene TRBV5-1, with unresolved D. The V and J ends lost 2 bases and 4 bases respectively, with 16 bases between them. In germline, CDR1 is SGHRS, CDR2 YFSETQ. There are 16 residues in the CDR3. The CDR3 DNA reads TGCGCCAGCAGCTTCCAGGCGGGTAGCATCGGAAACACCATATATTTT. It is translated as CASSFQAGSIGNTIYF.

The chain combines TRBV4-2 with TRBJ2-2; 7 nucleotides match TRBD2. Trimming removed 6 bases from V and 2 bases from J; junction bases left unmatched: 3. Germline V lookup: CDR1 LGHNA, CDR2 YNFKEQ. This CDR3 is 14 amino acids long. In DNA, the CDR3 is TGTGCCAGCAGGGGAGGGTCCAACACCGGGGAGCTGTTTTTT. It translates to CASRGGSNTGELFF.

This chain connects TRBV7-9 to TRBJ1-1; possibly TRBD1 for D (5 bases). The CDR3 totals 14 residues. V shed 5 bases and J shed 1 base, with 11 bases lying between them. The germline V gene has CDR1 SEHNR and CDR2 FQNEAQ (reference sequence). CDR3 DNA sequence: TGTGCCAGCAGCGGACAAGACGGGAACACTGAAGCTTTCTTT. It yields the protein CASSGQDGNTEAFF.

This clone was seen a single time. This chain links TRBV5-4 with TRBJ1-2; D not resolved. Between the trimmed V and J ends, which lost 4 bases and 3 bases, there was a span of 16 bases. This CDR3 spans 15 amino acids. Germline CDR1 is SGHNT and CDR2 is YYREEE (reference sequence). The CDR3 loop is CASSARQSRHYGYTF. The CDR3 coding sequence is TGTGCCAGCAGCGCGCGACAAAGCCGTCACTATGGCTACACCTTC.

This clone showed up just once. The V gene is TRBV11-3, the J gene TRBJ2-1; possible D gene TRBD2, 5 bases. Germline CDR1 and CDR2: SGHNT and YENEEA. There are 12 residues in the CDR3. Trimming removed 4 bases at V and 10 bases at J, with 11 bases between. CDR3 coding DNA: TGTGCCAGCAGCTCGAACGGGATAGAGCAGTTCTTC. Translating gives CASSSNGIEQFF. Full variable domain (missing parts from reference TRBV11-3 and TRBJ2-1): EAGVVQSPRYKIIEKKQPVAFWCNPISGHNTLYWYLQNLGQGPELLIRYENEEAVDDSQLPKDRFSAERLKGVDSTLKIQPAELGDSAVYLCASSSNGIEQFFGPGTRLTVL.

The chain couples TRBV19 to TRBJ1-5, with D tentatively TRBD1 (6 bases). The length of the CDR3 is 15 residues. CDR1 is LNHDA and CDR2 is SQIVND in the germline V gene (reference sequence). The V end was cut by 5 bases, the J end by 7 bases, with 18 bases between. CDR3 loop: CASSLTTGIWQPQHF. CDR3 bases: TGTGCCAGTAGTCTCACTACAGGGATTTGGCAGCCCCAGCATTTT. Using reference TRBV19 and TRBJ1-5 for the parts outside the CDR3, the full variable domain is DGGITQSPKYLFRKEGQNVTLSCEQNLNHDAMYWYRQDPGQGLRLIYYSQIVNDFQKGDIAEGYSVSREKKESFPLTVTSAQKNPTAFYLCASSLTTGIWQPQHFGDGTRLSIL.

The CDR3 DNA sequence: TGTGCCAGCAGCTTGGGGCGGAGCTCCTACAATGAGCAGTTCTTC. Protein sequence: CASSLGRSSYNEQFF. The chain carries TRBV5-4 and TRBJ2-1; D gene unclear. The CDR3 totals 15 residues. Germline CDR1 SGHNT, CDR2 YYREEE (reference sequence). V was clipped by 0 bases and J by 0 bases, with 7 bases between them. Filled out from reference TRBV5-4 and TRBJ2-1, the complete variable domain reads ETGVTQSPTHLIKTRGQQVTLRCSSQSGHNTVSWYQQALGQGPQFIFQYYREEENGRGNFPPRFSGLQFPNYSSELNVNALELDDSALYLCASSLGRSSYNEQFFGPGTRLTVL.

This clone has a single count. The chain joins TRBV7-9 to TRBJ2-1; TRBD2 agrees at 10 bases. Germline V gene lookup returns CDR1 SEHNR and CDR2 FQNEAQ (reference sequence). The CDR3 extends over 16 amino acids. The ends lost 7 bases at V and 6 bases at J; junction bases unmatched: 12. The CDR3 reads CASNPKREGIVNEQFF. DNA for the CDR3: TGTGCCAGCAACCCCAAGCGGGAGGGTATTGTCAATGAGCAGTTCTTC.

The chain carries TRBV5-4 and TRBJ1-1; D is perhaps TRBD1 (5 bases). V lost 4 bases and J lost 4, with 23 bases in between. CDR3 length: 17 amino acids. Looked up from germline, CDR1 is SGHNT and CDR2 is YYREEE (reference sequence). DNA for the CDR3: TGTGCCAGCAGCCCCTACCCATCGTGGCGAAGGGGCACTGAAGCTTTCTTT. Amino acids: CASSPYPSWRRGTEAFF.

This chain's CDR3 is CASSPAGTTNTGELFF. The DNA of the CDR3 is TGTGCCAGCTCACCCGCCGGGACAACGAACACCGGGGAGCTGTTTTTT. The chain combines TRBV18 with TRBJ2-2; D perhaps matches TRBD1 (6 bases). Trimming stripped 3 bases from V and 0 bases from J, with 11 bases between. The CDR3 consists of 16 residues. CDR1 and CDR2 from the germline V gene are KGHSH and LQKENI.

The V and J genes are TRBV5-1 and TRBJ2-1, with 11 bases matching TRBD2. Germline assignment: CDR1 SGHRS and CDR2 YFSETQ. This CDR3 has 17 amino acids. V dropped 4 bases and J dropped 0; count of bases not matched to a gene: 6. The DNA of the CDR3 is TGCGCCAGCAGCGAAACTAGCGGGGGTGCCTCCTACAATGAGCAGTTCTTC. It encodes CASSETSGGASYNEQFF.

The rearrangement uses TRBV19 and TRBJ1-5; tentative D call: TRBD1 (6 bases). The germline gives CDR1 LNHDA, CDR2 SQIVND (reference sequence). CDR3 length: 15 amino acids. Between the trimmed V and J ends, which lost 6 bases and 4 bases, there was a span of 16 bases. The CDR3 reads CASSDMDSPNQPQHF. The CDR3, as DNA: TGTGCCAGTAGCGACATGGACAGCCCTAATCAGCCCCAGCATTTT.